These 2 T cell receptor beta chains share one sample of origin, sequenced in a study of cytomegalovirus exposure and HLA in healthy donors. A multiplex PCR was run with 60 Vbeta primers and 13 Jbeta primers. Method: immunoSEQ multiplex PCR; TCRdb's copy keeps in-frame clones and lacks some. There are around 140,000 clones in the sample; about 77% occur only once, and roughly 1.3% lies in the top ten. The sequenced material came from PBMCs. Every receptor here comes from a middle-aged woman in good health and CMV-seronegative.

The CDR3 reads CSVDTGIGYGYTF. CDR3 in DNA: TGCAGCGTTGATACAGGGATCGGCTATGGCTACACCTTC. The V gene is TRBV29-1, the J gene TRBJ1-2; maybe TRBD1 (6 bases). CDR3 length: 13 residues. Trimming stripped 3 bases from V and 4 bases from J, with 12 bases between. CDR1 and CDR2 (germline): SQVTM, ANQGSEA.

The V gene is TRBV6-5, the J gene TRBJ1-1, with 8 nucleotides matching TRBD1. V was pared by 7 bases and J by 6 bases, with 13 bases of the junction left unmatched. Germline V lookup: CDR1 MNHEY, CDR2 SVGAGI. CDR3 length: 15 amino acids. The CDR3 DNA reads TGTGCCAGCACCCGGACAGGGCTGGGTAAGGCTGAAGCTTTCTTT. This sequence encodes CASTRTGLGKAEAFF.